This is a list of T cell receptor beta chains from one sample in a study of shared clonotypes between healthy human individuals. Produced via immunoSEQ multiplex PCR; TCRdb's table is partial and in-frame only. This sample has about a million clones, with approximately 80% found just once. Specimen: memory CD4+ T cells from PBMCs. Every receptor here comes from a man younger than 35 in good health. Some clones in this sample may be carry-over from other donors' samples. The CDR3 runs from the conserved cysteine through the conserved F or W. The D gene is left open where the match is weak. A row's size may be missing; if present it is once, few, many or a size class.

>TRBV6-6|TRBJ2-2|-|-
TGTGCCAGCAATGATTGGGGGCAGATCTCCGGGGAGCTGTTTTTT
CASNDWGQISGELFF
>TRBV6-4|TRBJ2-3|TRBD1|-
TGTGCCAGCAGAGCAGACAGGGCCTCAGATACGCAGTATTTT
CASRADRASDTQYF
>TRBV28|TRBJ2-3|-|-
TGTGCCAGCAGTTCGGGGGGCATGTCGACAGATACGCAGTATTTT
CASSSGGMSTDTQYF
>TRBV29-1|TRBJ1-5|-|-
TGCAGCGCCGTATTAACGGGGAAGAAGGGTCAGCCCCAGCATTTT
CSAVLTGKKGQPQHF
>TRBV4-2|TRBJ2-3|-|once
TGTGCCAGCAGCCGCGAACTAGGTGCAGATACGCAGTATTTT
CASSRELGADTQYF
>TRBV7-9|TRBJ2-1|-|-
TGTGCCAGCAGCCAGGCCTCTAGTAACAATGAGCAGTTCTTC
CASSQASSNNEQFF
>TRBV5-1|TRBJ1-4|-|-
TGCGCCAGCAGCTTTCGACAAGGACCTAATGAAAAACTGTTTTTT
CASSFRQGPNEKLFF
>TRBV2|TRBJ1-5|TRBD1|-
TGTGCCAGCAGCGGCGGGACAGGGATCAATCAGCCCCAGCATTTT
CASSGGTGINQPQHF
>TRBV30|TRBJ1-1|TRBD1|few
TGTGCCTGGAAAGGTTGGACAGGAGCTGAAGCTTTCTTT
CAWKGWTGAEAFF
>TRBV7-9|TRBJ2-7|-|-
TGTGCCAGCAGCTTATCCCAGGCCTCGTACGAGCAGTACTTC
CASSLSQASYEQYF
>TRBV11-2|TRBJ2-1|-|-
TGTGCCAGCAGCCAAAGGGGGACCCTTGAAGGGAATGAGCAGTTCTTC
CASSQRGTLEGNEQFF
>TRBV6-1|TRBJ2-2|TRBD2|few
TGTGCCAGCAGTGAAGCGGGGGCTAGCGGGAGAACCGGGGAGCTGTTTTTT
CASSEAGASGRTGELFF
>TRBV4-2|TRBJ1-1|TRBD1|-
TGTGCCAGCAGCCAAATGACAGGGAGGAGTGAAGCTTTCTTT
CASSQMTGRSEAFF
>TRBV7-2|TRBJ2-3|TRBD2|-
TGTGCCAGCAGCTTGAGACTAGCGAGGACCACAGATACGCAGTATTTT
CASSLRLARTTDTQYF
>TRBV9|TRBJ2-3|-|-
TGTGCCAGCAGCGAAACCGGGACCCGAGATACGCAGTATTTT
CASSETGTRDTQYF
>TRBV5-1|TRBJ2-1|-|-
TGCGCCAGCAGCCCAGGTGGGGGAATCGACCCATCCACTGAGCAGTTCTTC
CASSPGGGIDPSTEQFF
>TRBV19|TRBJ2-7|-|-
TGTGCCAGTAGTAAGGCGGCAGGGGAGCAGTACTTC
CASSKAAGEQYF
>TRBV6-5|TRBJ1-2|-|-
TGTGCCAGCAGTTACTCAAACTCCTATGGCTACACCTTC
CASSYSNSYGYTF
>TRBV5-5|TRBJ1-4|-|-
TGTGCCAGCAGCTTGGGGGGGATTGCGATTTTT
CASSLGGIAIF
>TRBV11-2|TRBJ2-5|-|-
TGTGCCAGCAGCTTAGTAGCCATAGGAGAGACCCAGTACTTC
CASSLVAIGETQYF
>TRBV9|TRBJ2-5|-|-
TGTGCCAGCAGCGTAGGCCGGGAAGAGACCCAGTACTTC
CASSVGREETQYF
>TRBV11-2|TRBJ2-6|-|-
TGTGCCAGCAGCTTAGTGGGTACCAACGTCCTGACTTTC
CASSLVGTNVLTF
>TRBV9|TRBJ1-5|TRBD1|-
TGTGCCAGCAGCGTAGATGGGACAGATAATCAGCCCCAGCATTTT
CASSVDGTDNQPQHF
>TRBV10-2|TRBJ2-7|-|-
TGCGCCAGCAGTGTAGGGCTAGCTTTTCTCGAGCAGTACTTC
CASSVGLAFLEQYF
>TRBV21-1|TRBJ2-7|-|-
TGTGCCACATCTGAACTAGCGGGACATTACGAGCAGTACTTC
CATSELAGHYEQYF
>TRBV2|TRBJ1-4|-|-
TGTGCCAGCACCCGGACAGCAACTAATGAAAAACTGTTTTTT
CASTRTATNEKLFF
>TRBV25-1|TRBJ1-1|TRBD1|-
TGTGCCAGCAGTGGACAGGGGACCCAGATTGTAAACACTGAAGCTTTCTTT
CASSGQGTQIVNTEAFF
>TRBV29-1|TRBJ1-2|TRBD1|once
TGCAGCGTCCCCAGACGCGCGCCCGGGACAGGGTATGGCTACACCTTC
CSVPRRAPGTGYGYTF
>TRBV7-2|TRBJ1-2|-|-
TGTGCCAGCAGCTTAACCGACAGATTTAACTATGGCTACACCTTC
CASSLTDRFNYGYTF
>TRBV29-1|TRBJ2-2|-|-
TGCAGCGGTTCAGGGAGTGGAACCGGGGAGCTGTTTTTT
CSGSGSGTGELFF
>TRBV7-8|TRBJ1-3|-|many
TGTGCCAGCAGCTTAGCAGGAACCCCCGGAAACACCATATATTTT
CASSLAGTPGNTIYF
>TRBV5-1|TRBJ2-1|TRBD2|many
TGCGCCAGCAGCTCCGGGACTAGCAGATACAATGAGCAGTTCTTC
CASSSGTSRYNEQFF
>TRBV5-4|TRBJ1-2|TRBD1|once
TGTGCCAGCAGCTTGCCGGGACAGGGGGCGCGGGGCTACACCTTC
CASSLPGQGARGYTF
>TRBV19|TRBJ1-1|TRBD1|-
TGTGCCAGTAGTTCAGGGACAGGAGGGCGAAACACTGAAGCTTTCTTT
CASSSGTGGRNTEAFF
>TRBV27|TRBJ2-1|-|-
TGTGCCAGCAGGCCGACAGGAGACAATGAGCAGTTCTTC
CASRPTGDNEQFF
>TRBV27|TRBJ2-7|-|-
TGTGCCAGCAGCCCAATTCTTGCGCGAGGGAACGAGCAGTACTTC
CASSPILARGNEQYF
>TRBV18|TRBJ2-2|TRBD1|once
TGTGCCAGCTCACGGCAACCGGGACAGGGGATCGGGGAGCTGTTTTTT
CASSRQPGQGIGELFF
>TRBV5-1|TRBJ1-1|-|-
TGCGCCAGCGGGGTAGGGGGAGAGAACACTGAAGCTTTCTTT
CASGVGGENTEAFF
>TRBV9|TRBJ2-1|TRBD2|once
TGTGCCAGCAGCTTCTCGTCGGCAAGCGGGATGAATGAGCAGTTCTTC
CASSFSSASGMNEQFF
>TRBV14|TRBJ1-4|-|-
TGTGCCAGCAGCCAAGTTAAGGGTGAAAAACTGTTTTTT
CASSQVKGEKLFF
>TRBV4-1|TRBJ1-5|-|-
TGCGCCAGCAGCCAAGATGTTAGGGGGGACGCAAATCAGCCCCAGCATTTT
CASSQDVRGDANQPQHF
>TRBV7-2|TRBJ2-7|-|many
TGTGCCAGCAGCCCCGGGACCGCCCTCGGCGAGCAGTACTTC
CASSPGTALGEQYF
>TRBV5-4|TRBJ1-5|TRBD1|-
TGTGCCAGCAGCTCGAAGGGACAGGGGGCGGATCAGCCCCAGCATTTT
CASSSKGQGADQPQHF
>TRBV10-2|TRBJ1-2|-|-
TGCGCCAGCAGCCACGACAGTTTAGTAAGCATTGGCTACACCTTC
CASSHDSLVSIGYTF
>TRBV5-1|TRBJ2-5|TRBD1|few
TGCGCCAGCAGCTTGGCGGGGACAGGGGAAGAGACCCAGTACTTC
CASSLAGTGEETQYF
>TRBV11-2|TRBJ2-7|TRBD2|-
TGTGCCAGCAGAGGACTAGCGGGGCCCTACGAGCAGTACTTC
CASRGLAGPYEQYF
>TRBV30|TRBJ2-5|-|-
TGTGCCTGGAGGACGGGGGGCCGAGAGACCCAGTACTTC
CAWRTGGRETQYF
>TRBV2|TRBJ2-7|TRBD2|-
TGTGCCAGCAGATTCCGACTAGCGGGAGTCGAGCAGTACTTC
CASRFRLAGVEQYF
>TRBV11-2|TRBJ2-7|TRBD2|-
TGTGCCAGCAGCTTCACGGGAGGGCTCGACGAGCAGTACTTC
CASSFTGGLDEQYF
>TRBV5-1|TRBJ2-5|TRBD1|-
TGCGCCAGCAGCTTGGAGGGGACAGCACAAGAGACCCGGTACTTC
CASSLEGTAQETRYF